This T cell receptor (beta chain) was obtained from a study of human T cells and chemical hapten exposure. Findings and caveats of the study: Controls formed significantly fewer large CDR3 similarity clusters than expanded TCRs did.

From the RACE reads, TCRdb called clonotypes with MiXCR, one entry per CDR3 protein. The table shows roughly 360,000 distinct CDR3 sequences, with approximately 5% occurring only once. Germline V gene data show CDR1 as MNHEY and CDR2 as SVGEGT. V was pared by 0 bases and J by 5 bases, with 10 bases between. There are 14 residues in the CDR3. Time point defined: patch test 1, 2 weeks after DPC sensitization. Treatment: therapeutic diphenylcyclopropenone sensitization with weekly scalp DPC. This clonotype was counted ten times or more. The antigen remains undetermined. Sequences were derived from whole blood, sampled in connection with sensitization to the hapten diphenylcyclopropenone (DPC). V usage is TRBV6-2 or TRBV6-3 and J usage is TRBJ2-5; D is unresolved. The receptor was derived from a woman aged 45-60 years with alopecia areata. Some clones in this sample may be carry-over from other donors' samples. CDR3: CASSYSSSPETQYF. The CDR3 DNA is TGTGCCAGCAGTTACTCGTCCAGCCCGGAGACCCAGTACTTC.